Sequencing of this TCR beta chain was carried out in a study of T cell clonality in common variable immunodeficiency. Notes on the study in general: Reportedly, TCR beta sequences from common variable immunodeficiency showed fewer deletions and N-nucleotide insertions. CVID subjects showed higher TCRbeta clonality than healthy controls.

CVID meant reduced serum IgG, IgA and/or IgM plus specific antibody deficiency. Both groups were predominantly of Caucasian heritage. All CVID subjects were on immunoglobulin replacement for at least one year. This clone was counted at least ten times. What it binds is unknown. The CDR3 end lies 3 residues beyond the end of the read and is filled in from the germline J gene. This CDR3 spans 15 amino acids. J lost 6 bases, V lost 4 bases, and 6 bases had no gene match. Germline CDR1 and CDR2: LNHDA and SQIVND (reference sequence). Measured with immunoSEQ multiplex PCR; TCRdb has only the in-frame clones, and not every one. The record shows 25,000 to 35,000 clones for this sample, with no singletons present.

This sequence originates from a human donor with common variable immunodeficiency. Material for sequencing was peripheral blood mononuclear cells. The rearrangement uses TRBV19 and TRBJ2-2, with 9 bases fitting TRBD1. This CDR3 reads CASSNWDRVAGELFF. CDR3 DNA, as far as it was read: TGTGCCAGTAGTAACTGGGACAGGGTAGCCGGGGAG.